This T cell receptor (beta chain) stems from a study of cytomegalovirus exposure and HLA in healthy donors listed by TCRdb under 2017. About the study as a whole: An earlier analysis of several hundred of the donors reported 276 Gb of sequence data and approximately 110 million unique TCR beta sequences from 190 million or so T cells. On average, roughly 240,000 unique TCR beta nucleotide sequences were sequenced per donor among a few hundred genotyped donors of the cohort, with roughly 18% of those sequences being non-productive. The T cell repertoires of some 670 subjects were profiled by immunosequencing and related to cytomegalovirus serostatus. Donor age, sex, ethnicity and CMV serostatus were compiled alongside the repertoire data. Every repertoire in the discovery cohort had been generated on one and the same sequencing platform. To predict cytomegalovirus infection status, the study brought together high-throughput TCR immunosequencing, statistical association of individual TCRs with disease status, and machine learning. In an earlier analysis of about 590 of the donors, high-throughput TCR beta sequencing was used to judge whether each TCR beta V gene segment behaved as functional or pseudogenic. HLA typing included class I and class II loci at four-digit resolution. A later genetic analysis used genome-wide SNP genotypes for about 65% of the roughly 670 donors, treating that subset as a discovery cohort. Roughly 5 DR-DQ haplotypes were handled as single units for association and clustering, since linkage in the cohort was strong. An early release covering roughly 600 HLA-typed donors comprised about 300 gigabases of sequencing data and roughly 86 million unique TCR sequences. The aim of the study was to test whether cataloging public T cell receptors could identify signatures of past pathogen exposure. Of the 300 to 400 genotyped donors, 81% fell in the genetic ancestry cluster associated with self-reported Caucasian donors. Besides the first cohort of approximately 670 subjects, a separate validation cohort made up of some 110 different subjects was used. A later analysis re-analyzed previously published TCR beta repertoires from roughly 690 donors and added high-resolution HLA genotyping to study TCR occurrence patterns. Typing coverage varied by locus: roughly 620-640 donors for A, B, C, DRB1 and DQB1; roughly 520 for DQA1; 606 for DPA1; roughly 470 for DPB1. In the later analysis, no new phenotypic data were used to find candidate immune exposures; instead, reliance was placed on TCR beta sequences and their occurrence across donors.

The cohort was made up of about 610 healthy bone marrow donors. Cohort members were all nominally healthy when sampled, although unrecorded immune exposures were likely present. The donor tested CMV seronegative and was one of the 352 seronegative cohort members. A peripheral blood sample was provided by each donor, and peripheral blood mononuclear cells were used for TCR beta sequencing. Genomic DNA extraction from the blood cell samples was performed with the Qiagen DNeasy Blood Extraction Kit. The cysteine opens and the phenylalanine closes a CDR3 of 16 amino acids. Only the CDR3 DNA stays, 48 bases, in frame from base 1. Germline trimming amounts to 1 base on V and 5 bases on J, with 10 as the count of junction bases outside the gene matches. CDR1 and CDR2, per the germline V gene, are SGHNT and YENEEA. A note on this clone: There is no known antigen for this receptor. No clone much larger than this one lies a single base away; base qualities are absent.

Library construction relied on the immunoSEQ multiplex PCR assay. For the multiplex PCR, a mixture combining 60 forward primers for TCR Vbeta segments and 13 reverse primers for TCR Jbeta segments was used. The CDR3 region of rearranged TCR beta genes was amplified from genomic DNA by a multiplex PCR assay. The amplified TCR beta libraries were sequenced on the Illumina HiSeq System as 87-base-pair reads. As for the authors' bioinformatics: A later analysis tallied some 79 million unique TCR beta chains across the 666 repertoires, and roughly 11 million of those chains were shared by two or more donors. Raw reads were error-corrected and collapsed into unique sequences by a nearest-neighbor algorithm in which closely related sequences were merged to remove PCR and sequencing errors. To assign V, D and J gene segments, CDR3 sequences were aligned to IMGT reference sequences. For a sequence to be retained, a match of at least six nucleotides was required to both a V gene segment and a J gene segment. A rearrangement was called productive if the CDR3 had no stop codons and remained in frame with V and J, and every other rearrangement was called non-productive. CDR3 was defined by IMGT convention, running from the second conserved V-encoded cysteine to the conserved J-encoded phenylalanine. The earlier analysis of about 610 of the donors excluded sequences that lacked an unambiguous match to a single V gene segment. In an earlier analysis of approximately 590 of the donors, a V segment was called functional when productive rearrangements were above 56.7%, and segregating when the standard deviation between donors exceeded 5%. A statistical classification framework was developed to diagnose cytomegalovirus status using the catalog of TCR beta chain sequences. In a later analysis, V and J genes were assigned by comparing TCR nucleotide sequences against IMGT/GENE-DB human TR gene sequences. A later analysis assigned CDR3 sequences and most-parsimonious VDJ recombination scenarios with the TCRdist pipeline. In a later analysis, every TCR beta chain was defined by the combination of its CDR3 amino acid sequence and its V-gene family, and reads without a unique V-gene family were dropped. To address suspected cross-contamination and a sequencing artifact, a later analysis removed under 600 highly shared, low-generation-probability nucleotide sequences. In a later analysis, a clonal expansion index was calculated for each public chain from normalized within-repertoire ranks of inferred template counts. In a later analysis, generation probabilities were computed using a VDJ recombination model fitted to out-of-frame rearrangements, and the results were checked against IGoR. Hypergeometric tests were used in a later analysis to score TCR-TCR, TCR-HLA and TCR-CMV co-occurrence, with a repertoire-size bias correction applied to the TCR pairs. A later analysis estimated false discovery rates by permuting HLA or CMV assignments 20 times. A later analysis grouped co-occurring TCRs with DBSCAN, adding TCRdist sequence similarity when clustering within HLA-allele-positive subsets. Co-occurrence clustering excluded repertoires with fewer than 30,000 or more than 120,000 public chains, plus five with anomalous nucleotide sharing. The table comes from immuneACCESS by way of TCRdb, which keeps in-frame sequences with V and J called. Part of the clones is missing from these tables; in studies checked, under half for an unresolved V gene and the rest for unknown reasons. D and trimming come from the DNA, and the V and J calls and clone size come from that table. This sample holds approximately 150,000 clones; nearly 90% were observed only once. Together, the top ten hold around 0.51% of the sample.

Broader findings and caveats from the paper: According to the authors, the approach could potentially be generalized to other disease states and immunological phenotypes. The classifier was reported to diagnose cytomegalovirus status with high specificity and sensitivity in both the original and validation cohorts. A group of highly shared sequence variants was considered likely to be a technical artifact of the sequencing pipeline. In a later analysis, several top co-occurrence clusters were reported to appear linked to parvovirus B19, influenza, CMV and Epstein-Barr virus. Linkage disequilibrium might explain the correlated functional status among segregating V segments, but an unknown experimental factor could not be excluded. V-gene and J-gene trimming of TCR beta chains was associated with a missense DCLRE1C variant in a later genetic analysis, and the association was replicated in an independent cohort. HLA typing was unavailable for some donors at each locus, so association tests used only the typed subset. Because the 87-base-pair reads could not distinguish some IMGT-functional V segments, including TRBV6-2 and TRBV6-3, those segments were excluded. In an earlier analysis of more than 450 of the donors, most TCR beta V segments were observed in productive rearrangements about 90% or about 30% of the time, broadly matching IMGT annotations. In a later analysis, most CMV-associated TCR beta chains were found to appear HLA-restricted, with HLA associations seemingly driven largely by CMV exposure. Only TCR beta chains were sequenced in this cohort, and the absence of alpha or paired-chain data limited detectable features. A further reported finding was that TCR beta sequences accurately predicted the HLA-A and HLA-B alleles for most subjects in the first cohort. In a later analysis, the rate of TCR association differed among HLA loci, with DRB1 alleles having the most associated TCRs and HLA-C alleles having the fewest. The earlier analysis of nearly 600 of the donors excluded roughly 17 rarely observed V segments, including chromosome 9 orphons, because counts were too low. Roughly uniform sequencing depth across donors was assumed in presence/absence analyses, although this assumption may not hold. Compared with equally common non-associated chains, HLA-associated TCR beta chains in a later analysis were more clonally expanded and had lower generation probabilities. In a later analysis, around 17,000 TCR beta sequences were associated with specific HLA alleles at a false discovery rate of 0.05. A total of roughly 160 TCR beta chains were listed by the study as associated with cytomegalovirus. According to a later genetic analysis, donors in an Asian-associated ancestry cluster had fewer N-insertions in productive TCRs than the roughly 670-donor mean. Three of the identified cytomegalovirus-associated TCR beta chains were confirmed in vitro to be specific for cytomegalovirus antigens. While some public TCRs were present in many individuals, most TCR sequences turned up only very rarely across donors. For the cohort, immune exposure information was limited to CMV serostatus. When HLA alleles, especially DR and DQ, strongly co-occurred, attributing TCR associations to individual alleles was difficult.

This clonotype was obtained from a woman between 40 and 50 years old in good health and CMV-seronegative. Sequencing input: PBMCs. The V and J genes are TRBV11-3 and TRBJ2-5, and TRBD2 matches 7 of the central bases. The CDR3 is CASSLVAGGSGETQYF. The DNA sequence follows: TGTGCCAGCAGCTTAGTGGCGGGCGGGAGCGGGGAGACCCAGTACTTC.